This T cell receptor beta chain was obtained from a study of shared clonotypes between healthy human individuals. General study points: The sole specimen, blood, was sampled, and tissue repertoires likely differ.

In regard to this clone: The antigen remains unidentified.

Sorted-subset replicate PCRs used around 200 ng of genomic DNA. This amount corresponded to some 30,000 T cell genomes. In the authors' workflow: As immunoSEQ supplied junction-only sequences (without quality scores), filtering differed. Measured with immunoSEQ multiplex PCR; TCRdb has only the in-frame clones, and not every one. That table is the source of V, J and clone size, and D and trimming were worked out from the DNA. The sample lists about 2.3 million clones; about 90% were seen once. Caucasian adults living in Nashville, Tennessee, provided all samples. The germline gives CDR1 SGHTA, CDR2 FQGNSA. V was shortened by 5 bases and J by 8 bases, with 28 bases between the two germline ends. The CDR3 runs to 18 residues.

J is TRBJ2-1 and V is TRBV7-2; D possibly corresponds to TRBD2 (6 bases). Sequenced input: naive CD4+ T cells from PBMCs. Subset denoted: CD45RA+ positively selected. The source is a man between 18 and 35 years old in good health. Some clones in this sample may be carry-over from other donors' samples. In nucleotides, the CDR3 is TGTGCCAGCAGCCCTCAGAGCGGCGGGAAGAGCTTAAAATATGAGCAGTTCTTC. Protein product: CASSPQSGGKSLKYEQFF.